This T cell receptor beta chain was identified during a study of T cells of healthy individuals. Germline V CDR1 and CDR2: MNHNS, SASEGT. The CDR3 extends over 14 amino acids. Trimming shortened V by 6 bases and J by 0 bases, and 11 bases separated the two germline ends. TCRdb analysed the 5' RACE reads with MiXCR anew, one entry per CDR3 protein. The data show around 100,000 distinct CDR3 sequences, approximately 15% seen once. This clonotype was counted at least ten times. This receptor was obtained from a human donor in good health. The rearrangement uses TRBV6-1 and TRBJ1-2; the D gene is possibly TRBD1 (5 bases). This chain's CDR3 is CASSQGTANYGYTF. The CDR3 DNA reads as TGTGCCAGCAGCCAAGGGACGGCTAACTATGGCTACACCTTC.